This T cell receptor (beta chain) was captured in a study of naive and memory T cell subsets. Four PCR rounds used nested alpha and beta constant region primers plus the SP2 primer. MiXCR was run by TCRdb on the 5' RACE reads, yielding one entry per CDR3 protein. The data contain 48,000 or so distinct CDR3 sequences, roughly 4.7% of them singletons. An oligonucleotide containing a UMI was ligated to the 3' end of TCR cDNA. RNA was extracted from around 2.7 ml of whole blood of healthy adults. From germline, CDR1 is DFQATT and CDR2 SNEGSKA (reference sequence). The CDR3 length is 12 residues. V gave up 3 bases and J gave up 12 bases; unmatched junction bases: 8.

This TCR was sampled from a female donor in good health. This sequence joins TRBV20-1 and TRBJ1-2; 9 nucleotides match TRBD1. The CDR3 sequence: CSASRDRASDTF. The CDR3 DNA is TGCAGTGCTAGCCGGGACAGGGCAAGTGACACCTTC.